The sample holds a few counts of the clone carrying this T cell receptor beta chain. Germline V CDR1 and CDR2: MNHNS, SASEGT. The CDR3 runs to 12 residues. Trimming stripped 5 bases from V and 8 bases from J, with 12 bases between. Full-length variable regions came from constant-region reverse primers plus semi-nested Nested Universal Primer A PCR. Each CDR3 protein gets one entry after TCRdb re-called the 5' RACE reads with MiXCR. The sample lists around 57,000 distinct CDR3 sequences, 28% seen once, with 3.2% in the top ten. This clonotype was sampled from a female donor with breast cancer. The chain combines TRBV6-1 with TRBJ1-1, with D perhaps matching TRBD1 (6 bases). Specimen: tumor-infiltrating memory CD4+ T cells sorted from the breast tumor. Subset of the sample: memory CD4+ T cells, CD4+CD45RO+CD25-. The CDR3 DNA follows: TGTGCCAGCAGTCCCCAGGGGAGAGAAGCTTTCTTT. Translation gives CASSPQGREAFF.